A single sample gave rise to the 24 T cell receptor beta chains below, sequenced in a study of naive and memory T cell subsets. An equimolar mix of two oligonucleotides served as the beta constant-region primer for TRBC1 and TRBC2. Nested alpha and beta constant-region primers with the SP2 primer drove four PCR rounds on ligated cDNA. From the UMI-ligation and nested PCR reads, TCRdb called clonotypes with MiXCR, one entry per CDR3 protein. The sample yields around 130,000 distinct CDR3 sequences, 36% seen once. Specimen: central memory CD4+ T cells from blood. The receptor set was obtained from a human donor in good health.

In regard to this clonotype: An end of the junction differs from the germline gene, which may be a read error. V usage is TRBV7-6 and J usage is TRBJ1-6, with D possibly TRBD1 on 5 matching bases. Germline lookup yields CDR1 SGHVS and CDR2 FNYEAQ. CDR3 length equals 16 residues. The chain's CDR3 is CVSSLEGAEYNSPLHF. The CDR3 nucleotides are TGTGTCAGCAGCTTAGAAGGGGCCGAGTATAATTCACCCCTCCACTTT. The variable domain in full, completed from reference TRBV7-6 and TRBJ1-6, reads GAGVSQSPRYKVTKRGQDVALRCDPISGHVSLYWYRQALGQGPEFLTYFNYEAQQDKSGLPNDRFSAERPEGSISTLTIQRTEQRDSAMYRCVSSLEGAEYNSPLHFGNGTRLTVT.

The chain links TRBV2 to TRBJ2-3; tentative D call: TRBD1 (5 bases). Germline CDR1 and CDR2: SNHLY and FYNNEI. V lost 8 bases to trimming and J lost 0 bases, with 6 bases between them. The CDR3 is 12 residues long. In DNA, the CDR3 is TGTGCCAGCGGGGCTAGCACAGATACGCAGTATTTT. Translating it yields CASGASTDTQYF.

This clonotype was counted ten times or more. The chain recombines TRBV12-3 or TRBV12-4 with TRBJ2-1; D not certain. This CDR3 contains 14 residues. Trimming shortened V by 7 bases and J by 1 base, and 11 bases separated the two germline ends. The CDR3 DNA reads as TGTGCCAGCACCATTAGTTATTCCTACAATGAGCAGTTCTTC. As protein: CASTISYSYNEQFF.

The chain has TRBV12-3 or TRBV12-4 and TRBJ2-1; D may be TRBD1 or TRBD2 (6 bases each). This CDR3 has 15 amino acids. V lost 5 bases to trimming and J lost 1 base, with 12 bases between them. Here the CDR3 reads CASSLRGVSYNEQFF. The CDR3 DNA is TGTGCCAGCAGTCTGAGGGGGGTTTCCTACAATGAGCAGTTCTTC.

The CDR3 protein is CASSSLVLNEQFF. In DNA, the CDR3 is TGCGCCAGCAGCTCCCTCGTTTTAAATGAGCAGTTCTTC. This chain uses TRBV5-1 with TRBJ2-1; D gene ambiguous. The germline gives CDR1 SGHRS, CDR2 YFSETQ. This CDR3 comprises 13 residues. V lost 3 bases to trimming and J lost 7 bases, with 11 bases between them.

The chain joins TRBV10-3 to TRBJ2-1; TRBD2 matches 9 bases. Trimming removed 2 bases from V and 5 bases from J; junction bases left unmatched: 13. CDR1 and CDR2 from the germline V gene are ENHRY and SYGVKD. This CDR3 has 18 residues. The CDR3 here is CAISEGLAGAVDHNEQFF. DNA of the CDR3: TGTGCCATCAGTGAGGGGTTAGCGGGAGCGGTCGATCACAATGAGCAGTTCTTC.

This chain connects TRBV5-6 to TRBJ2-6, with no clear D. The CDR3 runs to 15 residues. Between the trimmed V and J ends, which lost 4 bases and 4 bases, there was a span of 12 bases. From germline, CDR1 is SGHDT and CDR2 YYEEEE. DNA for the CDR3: TGTGCCAGCAGCACCCCCGGCTCCGGGGCCAACGTCCTGACTTTC. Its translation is CASSTPGSGANVLTF.

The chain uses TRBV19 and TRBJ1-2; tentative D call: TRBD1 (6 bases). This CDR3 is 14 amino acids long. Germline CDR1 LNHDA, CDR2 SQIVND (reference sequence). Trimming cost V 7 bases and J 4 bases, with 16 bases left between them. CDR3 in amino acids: CASTRGAYGYGYTF. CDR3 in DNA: TGTGCCAGTACCCGGGGGGCCTACGGCTATGGCTACACCTTC.

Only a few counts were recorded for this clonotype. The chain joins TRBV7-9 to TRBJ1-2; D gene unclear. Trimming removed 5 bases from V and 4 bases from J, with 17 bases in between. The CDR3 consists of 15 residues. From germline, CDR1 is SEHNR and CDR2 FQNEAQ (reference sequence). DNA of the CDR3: TGTGCCAGCAGCATTAGCGGCCAGCCGACCTATGGCTACACCTTC. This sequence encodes CASSISGQPTYGYTF.

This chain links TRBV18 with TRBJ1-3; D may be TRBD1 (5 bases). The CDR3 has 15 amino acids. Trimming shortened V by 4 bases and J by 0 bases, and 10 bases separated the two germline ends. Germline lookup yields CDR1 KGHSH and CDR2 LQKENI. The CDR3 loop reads CASSLYDSSGNTIYF. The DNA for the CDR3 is TGTGCCAGCTCACTCTACGACAGCTCTGGAAACACCATATATTTT.

The CDR3 coding sequence is TGTGCCACCAGCAGAGGTGGCAGGGAATTTGGTCAGCCCCAGCATTTT. Protein sequence: CATSRGGREFGQPQHF. The chain combines TRBV15 with TRBJ1-5, with a tentative D call TRBD1 (5 bases). Trimming cost V 1 base and J 6 bases, with 16 bases left between them. This CDR3 spans 16 amino acids. The germline V gene encodes CDR1 LNHNV and CDR2 YYDKDF (reference sequence).

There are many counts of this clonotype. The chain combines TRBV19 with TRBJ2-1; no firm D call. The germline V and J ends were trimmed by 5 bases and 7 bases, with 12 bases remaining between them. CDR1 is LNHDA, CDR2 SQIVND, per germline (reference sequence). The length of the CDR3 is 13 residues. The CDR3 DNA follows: TGTGCCAGTAGTCCTCGCAGCTGGAATGAGCAGTTCTTC. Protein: CASSPRSWNEQFF.

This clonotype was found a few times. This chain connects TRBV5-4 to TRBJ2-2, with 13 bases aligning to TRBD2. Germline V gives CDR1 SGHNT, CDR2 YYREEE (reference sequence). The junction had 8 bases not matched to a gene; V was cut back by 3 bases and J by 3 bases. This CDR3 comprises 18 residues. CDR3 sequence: CASSSKRTSGSYTGELFF. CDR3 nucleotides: TGTGCCAGCAGCTCGAAAAGGACTAGCGGGAGTTACACCGGGGAGCTGTTTTTT.

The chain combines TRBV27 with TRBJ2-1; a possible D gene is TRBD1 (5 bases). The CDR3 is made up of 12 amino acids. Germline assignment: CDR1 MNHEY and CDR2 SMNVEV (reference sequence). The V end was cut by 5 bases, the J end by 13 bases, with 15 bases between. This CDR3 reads CASSRTRVEQFF. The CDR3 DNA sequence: TGTGCCAGCAGTCGAACCAGGGTGGAACAGTTCTTC.

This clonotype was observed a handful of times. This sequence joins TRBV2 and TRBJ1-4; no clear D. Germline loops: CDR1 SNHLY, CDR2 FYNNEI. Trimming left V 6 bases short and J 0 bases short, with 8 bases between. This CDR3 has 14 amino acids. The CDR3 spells CASRLQATNEKLFF. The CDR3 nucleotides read TGTGCCAGCAGATTACAAGCAACTAATGAAAAACTGTTTTTT.

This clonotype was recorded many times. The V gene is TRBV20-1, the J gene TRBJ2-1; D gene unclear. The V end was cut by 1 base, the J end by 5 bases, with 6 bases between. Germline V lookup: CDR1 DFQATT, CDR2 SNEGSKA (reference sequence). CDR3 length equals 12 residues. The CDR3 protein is CSARAPNNEQFF. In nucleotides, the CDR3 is TGCAGTGCTAGAGCTCCGAACAATGAGCAGTTCTTC.

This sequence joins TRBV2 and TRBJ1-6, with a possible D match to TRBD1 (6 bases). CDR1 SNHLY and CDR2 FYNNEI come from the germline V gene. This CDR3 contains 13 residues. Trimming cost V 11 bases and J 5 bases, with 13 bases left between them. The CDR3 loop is CAGRGGHNSPLHF. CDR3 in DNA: TGTGCCGGACGGGGGGGGCATAATTCACCCCTCCACTTT.

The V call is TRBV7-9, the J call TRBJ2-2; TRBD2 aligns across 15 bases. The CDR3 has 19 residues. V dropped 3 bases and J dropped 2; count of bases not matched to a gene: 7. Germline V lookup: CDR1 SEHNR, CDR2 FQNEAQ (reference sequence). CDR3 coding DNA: TGTGCCAGCAGCTTCCGGACTAGCGGGAGGGCCCGTAACACCGGGGAGCTGTTTTTT. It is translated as CASSFRTSGRARNTGELFF.

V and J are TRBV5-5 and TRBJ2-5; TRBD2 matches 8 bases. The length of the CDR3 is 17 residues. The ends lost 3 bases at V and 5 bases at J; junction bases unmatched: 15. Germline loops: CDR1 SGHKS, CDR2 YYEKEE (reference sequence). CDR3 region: CASSSGLVGGPGETQYF. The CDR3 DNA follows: TGTGCCAGCAGCTCGGGACTAGTGGGAGGGCCGGGTGAGACCCAGTACTTC.

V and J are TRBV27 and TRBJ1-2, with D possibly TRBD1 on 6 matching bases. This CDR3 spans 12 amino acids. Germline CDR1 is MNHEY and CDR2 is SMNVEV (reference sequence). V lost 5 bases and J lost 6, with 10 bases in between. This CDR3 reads CASSEDRNGYTF. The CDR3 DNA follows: TGTGCCAGCAGTGAGGACAGAAATGGCTACACCTTC.

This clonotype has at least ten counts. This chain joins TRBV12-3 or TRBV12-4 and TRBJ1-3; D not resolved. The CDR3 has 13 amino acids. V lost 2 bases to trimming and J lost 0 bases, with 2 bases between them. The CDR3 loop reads CASSLHSGNTIYF. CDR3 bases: TGTGCCAGCAGTTTACACTCTGGAAACACCATATATTTT.

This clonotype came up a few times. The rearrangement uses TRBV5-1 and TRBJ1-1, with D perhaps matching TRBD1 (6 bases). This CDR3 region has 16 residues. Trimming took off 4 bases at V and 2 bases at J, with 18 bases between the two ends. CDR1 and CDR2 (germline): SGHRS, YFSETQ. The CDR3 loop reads CASSHRGKGDNTEAFF. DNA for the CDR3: TGCGCCAGCAGCCACCGGGGTAAGGGGGATAACACTGAAGCTTTCTTT.

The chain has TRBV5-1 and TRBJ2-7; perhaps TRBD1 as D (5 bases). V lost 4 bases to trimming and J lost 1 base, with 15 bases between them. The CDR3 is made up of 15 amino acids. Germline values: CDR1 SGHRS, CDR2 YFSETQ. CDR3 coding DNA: TGCGCCAGCAGCCCCTCGACAGCAACATCCTACGAGCAGTACTTC. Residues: CASSPSTATSYEQYF.

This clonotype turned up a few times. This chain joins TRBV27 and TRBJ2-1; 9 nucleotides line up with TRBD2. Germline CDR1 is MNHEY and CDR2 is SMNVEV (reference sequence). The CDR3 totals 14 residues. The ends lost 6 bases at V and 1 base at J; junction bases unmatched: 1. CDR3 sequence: CASRAGGSYNEQFF. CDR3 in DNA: TGTGCCAGCAGAGCGGGAGGATCCTACAATGAGCAGTTCTTC.